Included here is one TCR beta chain sequence, with context. The data derive from a study of CD8 T cells in Susac syndrome. Reverse transcription of about 0.45 to 1 ug RNA was carried out with random hexamers. The amplification used immunoSEQ multiplex PCR on TCR beta CDR3; it spanned 54 Vbeta and 13 Jbeta. TCRdb analysed the immunoSEQ multiplex PCR reads with MiXCR anew, one entry per CDR3 protein. Of about 200,000 distinct CDR3 sequences in the sample, 92% were seen once. TCR beta sequences were obtained from blood CD8+ and CD4+ T cells. The multiple sclerosis control group comprised treatment-naive patients with stable or active relapsing-remitting disease. TEMRA cells were enriched by FACS, while CD8+ and CD4+ T cells were obtained through a negative isolation that was performed magnetically. Losses at the gene ends were 5 bases for V and 1 base for J; bases not matched to a gene: 8. Germline V gene data show CDR1 as SGHTA and CDR2 as FQGNSA. This CDR3 comprises 16 residues.

The V gene is TRBV7-2, the J gene TRBJ2-1, with 7 bases fitting TRBD2. The sequencing input was CD8+ T cells from PBMCs. The TCR comes from a human donor with multiple sclerosis. The CDR3: CASSPQEGGSYNEQFF. CDR3 sequence (DNA): TGTGCCAGCAGCCCACAGGAGGGAGGGTCCTACAATGAGCAGTTCTTC.